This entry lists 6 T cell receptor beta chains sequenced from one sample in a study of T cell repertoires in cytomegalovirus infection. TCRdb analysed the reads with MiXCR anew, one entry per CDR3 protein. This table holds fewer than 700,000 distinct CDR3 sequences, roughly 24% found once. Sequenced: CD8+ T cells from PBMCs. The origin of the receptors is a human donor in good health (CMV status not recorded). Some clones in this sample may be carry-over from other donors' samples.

For the CDR3, the DNA is TGCAGCGTTGGTGCCGGGACTAGCGGGGGGGCCTTCCTCACAGATACGCAGTATTTT. Translation: CSVGAGTSGGAFLTDTQYF. The V call is TRBV29-1, the J call TRBJ2-3; 16 bases map to TRBD2. Per germline, CDR1 SQVTM and CDR2 ANQGSEA. The CDR3 covers 19 residues. V lost 4 bases, J lost 2 bases, and 12 bases stayed unmatched.

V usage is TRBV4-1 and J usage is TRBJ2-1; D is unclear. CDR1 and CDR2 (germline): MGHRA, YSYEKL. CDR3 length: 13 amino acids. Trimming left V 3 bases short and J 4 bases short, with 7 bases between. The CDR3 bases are TGCGCCAGCAGCCACCCCGGGTACAATGAGCAGTTCTTC. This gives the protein CASSHPGYNEQFF.

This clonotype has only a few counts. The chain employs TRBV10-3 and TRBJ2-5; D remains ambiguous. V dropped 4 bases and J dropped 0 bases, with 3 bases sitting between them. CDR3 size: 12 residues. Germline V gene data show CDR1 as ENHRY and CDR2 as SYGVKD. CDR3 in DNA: TGTGCCATCAGTGCCGACCAAGAGACCCAGTACTTC. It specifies CAISADQETQYF.

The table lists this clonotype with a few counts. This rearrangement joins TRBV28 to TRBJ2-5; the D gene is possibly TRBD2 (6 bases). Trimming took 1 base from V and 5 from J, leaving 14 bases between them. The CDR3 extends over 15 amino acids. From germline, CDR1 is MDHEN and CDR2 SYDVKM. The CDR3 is CASSLYGGWEETQYF. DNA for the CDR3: TGTGCCAGCAGTTTATACGGGGGATGGGAGGAGACCCAGTACTTC. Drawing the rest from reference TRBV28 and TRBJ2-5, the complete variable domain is DVKVTQSSRYLVKRTGEKVFLECVQDMDHENMFWYRQDPGLGLRLIYFSYDVKMKEKGDIPEGYSVSREKKERFSLILESASTNQTSMYLCASSLYGGWEETQYFGPGTRLLVL.

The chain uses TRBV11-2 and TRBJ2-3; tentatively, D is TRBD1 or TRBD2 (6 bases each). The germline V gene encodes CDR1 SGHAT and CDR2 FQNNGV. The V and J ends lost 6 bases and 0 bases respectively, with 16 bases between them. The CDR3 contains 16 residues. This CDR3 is CASSFRGGTSTDTQYF. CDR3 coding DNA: TGTGCCAGCAGTTTTAGGGGCGGGACAAGCACAGATACGCAGTATTTT.

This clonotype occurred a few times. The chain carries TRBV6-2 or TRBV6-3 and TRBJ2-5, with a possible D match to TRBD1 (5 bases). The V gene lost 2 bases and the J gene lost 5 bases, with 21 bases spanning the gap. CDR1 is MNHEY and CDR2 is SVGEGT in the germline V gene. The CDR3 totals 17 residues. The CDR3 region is CASSYGEQARGWETQYF. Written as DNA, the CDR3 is TGTGCCAGCAGTTACGGTGAACAGGCCCGCGGATGGGAGACCCAGTACTTC.